A selection of T cell receptor beta chains follows, all from one sample in a study of T cells in Graves' hyperthyroidism and ophthalmopathy. Using its own MiXCR run on the multiplex PCR reads, TCRdb lists one record per CDR3 protein. The sample records hundreds of thousands of distinct CDR3 sequences, around 14% being singletons. What was sequenced was blood. Receptor source: a woman between 25 and 40 years old with Graves' hyperthyroidism that later progressed to Graves' ophthalmopathy. The CDR3 runs from the conserved cysteine through the conserved F or W. A D gene is named only where the DNA matches it firmly. The size field is filled for only some rows; it gives once, few, many or a size class.

D gene,clone size,J gene,V gene,CDR3 DNA,CDR3 protein
.,few,TRBJ2-3,TRBV7-9,TGTGCCAGCAGCAAAGTTGGTCCAGATACGCAGTATTTT,CASSKVGPDTQYF
.,.,TRBJ1-5,TRBV12-3/TRBV12-4,TGTGCCAGCAGTTTAGCCGGGACGCAGCCCCAGCATTTT,CASSLAGTQPQHF
TRBD1,.,TRBJ2-2,TRBV9,TGTGCCAGCAGCACTCCAGGGGGCCCCGGGGAGCTGTTTTTT,CASSTPGGPGELFF
.,.,TRBJ2-7,TRBV28,TGTGCCAGCAGCCCCCCCGAGCGGTCCTACGAGCAGTACTTC,CASSPPERSYEQYF
TRBD2,.,TRBJ2-1,TRBV9,TGTGCCAGCAGCGCCTATAGCGGGAGGGGAGCCAATGAGCAGTTCTTC,CASSAYSGRGANEQFF
.,.,TRBJ2-3,TRBV12-3/TRBV12-4,TGTGCCAGCAGCAAAACCGGGAGTACAGATACGCAGTATTTT,CASSKTGSTDTQYF
TRBD2,many,TRBJ2-4,TRBV7-9,TGTGCCAGCAGCTCAATTAGCGGGAAGCCAACCAACATTCAGTACTTC,CASSSISGKPTNIQYF
TRBD1,many,TRBJ1-3,TRBV5-1,TGCGCCAGCAGCGTACAGGGGGACACCATATATTTT,CASSVQGDTIYF
.,many,TRBJ1-1,TRBV27,TGTGCCAGCAGTTTAACAGCTGGGAACACTGAAGCTTTCTTT,CASSLTAGNTEAFF
.,.,TRBJ2-1,TRBV12-3/TRBV12-4,TGTGCCAGCAGACTGGGGGTGGACAATGAGCAGTTCTTC,CASRLGVDNEQFF
.,many,TRBJ2-7,TRBV12-5,TGTGCTAGTGGTTTTGTGGAAGAGGGATACGAGCAGTACTTC,CASGFVEEGYEQYF
.,many,TRBJ2-7,TRBV5-1,TGCGCCAGCAGCTTACAGGGAAAGGACTACGAGCAGTACTTC,CASSLQGKDYEQYF
.,many,TRBJ1-3,TRBV12-3/TRBV12-4,TGTGCCAGCACCAGAACTGTAGCAGGAAACACCATATATTTT,CASTRTVAGNTIYF
.,.,TRBJ1-3,TRBV25-1,TGTGCCAGCAGTGACCCTCGACTGTTCTCTGGAAACACCATATATTTT,CASSDPRLFSGNTIYF
.,many,TRBJ1-2,TRBV24-1,TGTGCCACCAGTGACTCGTGGGGTCAGTCCAACTACACCTTC,CATSDSWGQSNYTF
.,few,TRBJ1-5,TRBV7-8,TGTGCCAGCAGCTTTGCCCATAGCAATCAGCCCCAGCATTTT,CASSFAHSNQPQHF
TRBD1,many,TRBJ1-1,TRBV12-5,TGTGCTAGTGGTTTGATAGTGACAGGGAGCCCTGAAGCTTTCTTT,CASGLIVTGSPEAFF
.,many,TRBJ2-5,TRBV7-3,TGTGCCAGCAGCTTAGGTGGGGGCGGGAAGACCCAGTACTTC,CASSLGGGGKTQYF
TRBD1,many,TRBJ2-7,TRBV20-1,TGCAGTGCTAGAGTCCCGGGACAGGGTCCCTACGAGCAGTACTTC,CSARVPGQGPYEQYF
.,.,TRBJ2-5,TRBV10-3,TGTGCCATCAGTGATTCTGAGACCCAGTACTTC,CAISDSETQYF
.,many,TRBJ2-1,TRBV12-3/TRBV12-4,TGTGCCAGCAGTCTCCTCTCAGCCGTCGATGAGCAGTTCTTC,CASSLLSAVDEQFF
.,many,TRBJ1-1,TRBV20-1,TGCAGTGTTGGGGGCGGTTTGAACACTGAAGCTTTCTTT,CSVGGGLNTEAFF
.,many,TRBJ2-1,TRBV18,TGTGCCAGCTCACCACAAGAGGGGGAGCAGTTCTTC,CASSPQEGEQFF
TRBD1,many,TRBJ2-4,TRBV28,TGTGCCAGCAGTTTGTCGGCAAAGGGGGCTAAAAACATTCAGTACTTC,CASSLSAKGAKNIQYF
TRBD2,.,TRBJ2-1,TRBV2,TGTGCCACCGAGACCGAAGCGGGAGTTGTCAATGAGCAGTTCTTC,CATETEAGVVNEQFF
TRBD1,few,TRBJ1-2,TRBV9,TGTGCCAGCAGCGTTGACAGGGGCTATGGCTACACCTTC,CASSVDRGYGYTF
TRBD1,many,TRBJ1-3,TRBV30,TGTGCCGGGGACAGGGGGCCTGGAAACACCATATATTTT,CAGDRGPGNTIYF
.,.,TRBJ2-3,TRBV4-3,TGCGCCAGCAGCCAGTTGATGGGATCACTTAGCACAGATACGCAGTATTTT,CASSQLMGSLSTDTQYF
.,many,TRBJ1-1,TRBV10-3,TGTGCCATCAGTGGAATGAGCGGGTCTGCGACTGAAGCTTTCTTT,CAISGMSGSATEAFF
TRBD1,few,TRBJ1-1,TRBV7-2,TGTGCCAGCAGCTTAGCCCCAGGGGGCGAGTACACTGAAGCTTTCTTT,CASSLAPGGEYTEAFF
.,many,TRBJ2-1,TRBV7-2,TGTGCCAGCAGCTTTGAGACTGCCCTCAATGAGCAGTTCTTC,CASSFETALNEQFF
TRBD2,many,TRBJ2-1,TRBV24-1,TGTGCCACCAGTGATTCTAGCGGGGGATTTTACAATGAGCAGTTCTTC,CATSDSSGGFYNEQFF
TRBD1,many,TRBJ1-1,TRBV4-3,TGCGCCAGCAGCCAAACAGGGGCGAACACTGAAGCTTTCTTT,CASSQTGANTEAFF
TRBD1,.,TRBJ1-1,TRBV30,TGTGCCTGGACCCGGACAGGCTCGAACACTGAAGCTTTCTTT,CAWTRTGSNTEAFF
.,few,TRBJ2-3,TRBV10-3,TGTGCCATCAGTGATAAGGACACAGATACGCAGTATTTT,CAISDKDTDTQYF
TRBD1,many,TRBJ2-5,TRBV7-3,TGTGCCAGCAGCTTAAACCCCGTTGGGGCAGGGGGAGAGACCCAGTACTTC,CASSLNPVGAGGETQYF
TRBD1,.,TRBJ2-7,TRBV20-1,TGCAGTGCTAGACAGACCGGGACAGGGCATTACGAGCAGTACTTC,CSARQTGTGHYEQYF
TRBD1,.,TRBJ1-1,TRBV19,TGTGCCAGTAGTACTTCGACAGGGGGGGACACTGAAGCTTTCTTT,CASSTSTGGDTEAFF
.,many,TRBJ2-5,TRBV7-9,TGTGCCAGCAGCTTAGGTCGGTCGGACTATCCGTACTTC,CASSLGRSDYPYF
.,many,TRBJ2-2,TRBV7-2,TGTGCCAGCAGCCCACGGACCAAGAACACCGGGGAGCTGTTTTTT,CASSPRTKNTGELFF